This TCR beta chain originates from a study of blood T cell repertoires in COVID-19. J lost 2 bases, V lost 6 bases, and 9 bases had no gene match. Germline V CDR1 and CDR2: MNHEY, SMNVEV (reference sequence). The CDR3 has 16 amino acids. Assay used: immunoSEQ multiplex PCR; TCRdb lists only in-frame clones, some missing. The repertoire holds more than 95,000 clones, with 82% as singletons. The clonotype comes from a man at least 80 years old with acute or convalescent COVID-19. The V and J genes are TRBV27 and TRBJ2-3, with 9 bases identical to TRBD1. Sequencing was done on a sample of peripheral blood. Here the CDR3 reads CASRVYRGPITDTQYF. The CDR3 region has the DNA TGTGCCAGCAGGGTCTACAGGGGGCCCATCACAGATACGCAGTATTTT.